The source of this T cell receptor (beta chain) is a study of shared T cell receptors in the human thymus (dated by TCRdb to the early 2020s). About the study as a whole: The study investigated the way shared, self-reactive T-cell receptor alpha chains are produced in the human thymus.

To note about this clone: No cognate antigen has been identified for it. Base qualities were left out, and no much larger clone turns up one base away.

Its CDR3 holds 21 amino acids, cysteine through phenylalanine. The CDR3 DNA has 63 bases and is translated from base 1. Reading the germline V gene gives CDR1 LGHNT and CDR2 FRNRAP. V is trimmed back by 2 bases and J by 2 bases, and the junction contains 15 bases that no gene match accounts for. Receptor libraries were prepared by the immunoSEQ multiplex PCR assay. Not all clones reach the TCRdb copy of this immuneACCESS table, which keeps in-frame sequences only. Checked studies attribute under half of the gap to unresolved V genes and leave the rest unexplained. Here the sample has 700,000 or so clones; approximately 85% occur a single time. The top ten clones comprise around 0.0094% of the sample. The same sample was also used in a study of human thymus T cells. The second publication reports: Donors were immunologically healthy infants undergoing open corrective cardiac surgery for congenital heart defects in Finland. Thymus tissue was collected as surgical resects that were removed during corrective cardiac surgery. Usage of V and J gene segments appeared to be biased in both the thymic and the peripheral blood repertoires. Highly overlapping thymic TCR repertoires among unrelated individuals were reported in the related research. The study used under 10 infant thymus samples plus four related peripheral blood samples to characterize TCR alpha and beta repertoires. Donor ages ranged from roughly 6 to 250 days, and the cohort comprised roughly six male and a couple of female infants. Thymocytes were mechanically released from the tissue and were stored as pellets of 10-30 million cells at -70 degrees C. A QIAsymphony instrument was used to extract genomic DNA from frozen cell pellets. Using the immunoSEQ multiplex PCR assay, the TCRB and TCRAD loci were amplified from a standardized quantity of quality-controlled genomic DNA. Amplicons spanned the V(D)J region at a length sufficient to cover the CDR3 and identify V and J genes. The commercial immunoSEQ service was used to sequence amplicons on an Illumina platform. Primer bias and sequencing errors were corrected as previously described, and TCRAD and TCRB definitions were based on the IMGT database. The repertoires were analysed using immunoSEQ Analyzer 3.0 and VDJTools for basic statistics, V/J segment usage, diversity estimates, rarefaction and pairwise overlap. Diversity was estimated with Chao1, ChaoE, Efron-Thisted, Shannon and inverse Simpson indices, and also on datasets down-sampled to the smallest sample. Repertoire overlap was determined by strict matching of CDR3 nucleotide sequence, V gene and J gene, and Jaccard-based multidimensional scaling clustering was applied. Thymus samples yielded on average approximately 860,000 unique TCRB clonotypes, compared with around 84,000 from blood samples.

The specimen was thymocytes. In this chain, TRBV12-5 is recombined with TRBJ2-1; TRBD2 agrees with 13 junctional bases. The clonotype originates from a girl less than two years old with a congenital heart defect. Donor details come from another sample of the same person, matched by shared clones. The CDR3 sequence is CASGLRSSGLAGPLTYNEQFF. At the DNA level, the sequence is TGTGCTAGTGGTTTGAGGTCTTCGGGACTAGCGGGGCCACTAACCTACAATGAGCAGTTCTTC.